The following is a T cell receptor (beta chain) sequence with its context. Its matching antigen is unknown. Stated treatment: oral pan-JAK inhibitor, 5-10 mg twice daily. The CDR3 covers 13 residues. CDR1 is SEHNR, CDR2 FQNEAQ, per germline (reference sequence). The V end was cut by 0 bases, the J end by 2 bases, with 5 bases between. These data come from a study of CD8+ T cells in alopecia areata. In the study overall: Those treated were given oral tofacitinib at 5 to 10 mg twice daily. Study outcomes and limitations: Under tofacitinib, numerous expanded lesional clonotypes remained detectable in scalp and blood. Lesional scalp, especially alopecia totalis/universalis, showed higher clonality than normal scalp.

RNA was isolated and reverse transcribed to cDNA, the sequencing template. Sequenced by immunoSEQ multiplex PCR; TCRdb stores in-frame clones only, minus some. The sample yields 60,000 to 85,000 clones, about 71% seen once. The receptor was derived from a human donor with alopecia areata. The chain carries TRBV7-9 and TRBJ2-7, with D possibly being TRBD2 (5 bases). The sample here was CD8+ T cells sorted from blood, taken at week 24, from a patient treated with tofacitinib. The CDR3: CASSLAAAYEQYF. The DNA for the CDR3 is TGTGCCAGCAGCTTAGCAGCGGCCTACGAGCAGTACTTC.